This T cell receptor beta chain was sequenced in a study of CD8+CD57+ T cells in acquired aplastic anemia. In the case of this clonotype: Its target is not known.

Per germline, CDR1 SGHRS and CDR2 YFSETQ. After removal of 5 bases from V and 5 bases from J, the junction contained 10 bases not matched to a gene. This CDR3 is 15 amino acids long. Broader study findings: Shared by patients and controls, fewer than 30 CD8+ CDR3s were abundant in patients.

Genomic DNA, the template, was used for profiling of the TCR beta VDJ and CDR3. MiXCR, applied by TCRdb to the reads, yields one record per CDR3 protein. The data show approximately 470,000 distinct CDR3 sequences, about a third seen once. Patients selected for sequencing had displayed CD8+CD57+ cell expansion by flow cytometry. Prior therapy had not been administered to any patient at the time of blood sampling. This clonotype was obtained from a human donor with aplastic anemia. The V call is TRBV5-1, the J call TRBJ1-1; 9 bases match TRBD1. Material: sorted CD4+, CD8+, or CD8+CD57+ T cells (not recorded which) from PBMCs. The CDR3 sequence is CASSRQGEGRTEAFF. CDR3 sequence (DNA): TGCGCCAGCAGTCGACAGGGGGAGGGTAGGACTGAAGCTTTCTTT. Drawing the rest from reference TRBV5-1 and TRBJ1-1, the complete variable domain is KAGVTQTPRYLIKTRGQQVTLSCSPISGHRSVSWYQQTPGQGLQFLFEYFSETQRNKGNFPGRFSGRQFSNSRSEMNVSTLELGDSALYLCASSRQGEGRTEAFFGQGTRLTVV.